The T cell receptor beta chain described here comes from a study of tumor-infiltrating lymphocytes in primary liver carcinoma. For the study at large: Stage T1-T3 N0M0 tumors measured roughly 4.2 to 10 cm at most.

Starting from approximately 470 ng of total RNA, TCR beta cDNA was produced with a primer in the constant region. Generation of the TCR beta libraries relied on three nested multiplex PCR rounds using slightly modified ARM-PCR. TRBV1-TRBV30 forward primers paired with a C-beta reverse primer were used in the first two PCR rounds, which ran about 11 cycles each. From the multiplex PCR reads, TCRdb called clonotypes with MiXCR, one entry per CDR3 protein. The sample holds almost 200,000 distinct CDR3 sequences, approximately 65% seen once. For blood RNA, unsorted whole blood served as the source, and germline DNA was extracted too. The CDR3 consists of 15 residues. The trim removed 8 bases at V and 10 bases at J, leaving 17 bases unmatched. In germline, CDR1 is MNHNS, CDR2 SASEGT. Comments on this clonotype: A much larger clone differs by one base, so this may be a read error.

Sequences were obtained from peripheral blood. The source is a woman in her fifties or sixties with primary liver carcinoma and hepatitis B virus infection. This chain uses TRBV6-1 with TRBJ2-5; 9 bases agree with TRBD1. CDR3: CASAPRTGVDGIQYF. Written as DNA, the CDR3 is TGTGCCAGCGCCCCAAGGACAGGGGTTGACGGGATCCAGTACTTC.